What follows are 28 T cell receptor beta chains derived from one specimen sequenced in a study of identical twins. TCRdb redid the calling of the 5' RACE reads with MiXCR, one entry per CDR3 protein. The sample yields 1.5 million to 2 million distinct CDR3 sequences, around a third seen once. The sequenced material came from cord blood. These receptors were obtained from a newborn girl in good health.

This clonotype was observed at least ten times. The V call is TRBV6-6, the J call TRBJ2-1; no clear D gene. Trimming removed 6 bases at V and 8 bases at J, with 2 bases between. This CDR3 spans 9 amino acids. The germline V gene encodes CDR1 MNHNY and CDR2 SVGAGI (reference sequence). CDR3 residues: CASSHEQFF. The CDR3, as DNA: TGTGCCAGCAGCCATGAGCAGTTCTTC.

This chain uses TRBV29-1 with TRBJ1-1; 8 nucleotides agree with TRBD1. Germline V gene lookup returns CDR1 SQVTM and CDR2 ANQGSEA. Unmatched junction bases numbered 7, after V lost 6 bases and J lost 4 bases. The CDR3 consists of 13 residues. This chain's CDR3 is CSVSRGPSTEAFF. The CDR3 DNA sequence: TGCAGCGTGAGCAGGGGGCCCAGCACTGAAGCTTTCTTT.

This clonotype came up a few times. This chain joins TRBV12-3 or TRBV12-4 and TRBJ2-7; 8 bases agree with TRBD2. The CDR3 consists of 15 residues. V gave up 5 bases and J gave up 1 base; unmatched junction bases: 7. CDR3 nucleotide sequence: TGTGCCAGCAGTCCTGAGCGGGGGCCGTCCTACGAGCAGTACTTC. This encodes CASSPERGPSYEQYF.

This chain connects TRBV27 to TRBJ2-7; TRBD2 agrees at 10 bases. J lost 1 base, V lost 4 bases, and 7 bases had no gene match. CDR1 and CDR2 (germline): MNHEY, SMNVEV (reference sequence). The CDR3 covers 16 residues. CDR3 sequence (DNA): TGTGCCAGCAGTTCCCCACCTAGCGGGAGATCCTACGAGCAGTACTTC. Translation gives CASSSPPSGRSYEQYF.

This clonotype was seen only a few times. The genes are TRBV4-1 and TRBJ1-2; D is unresolved. V lost 1 base and J lost 6, with 12 bases in between. The CDR3 totals 14 residues. Germline V gene sequence: CDR1 MGHRA, CDR2 YSYEKL. CDR3 sequence (DNA): TGCGCCAGCAGCCAAGCCCCTTATTCTAATGGCTACACCTTC. This translates into CASSQAPYSNGYTF.

The CDR3 region has the DNA TGCAGTGCTAGAGGTCGGCTCGGGACGCTAAACTATGGCTACACCTTC. Its translation: CSARGRLGTLNYGYTF. V is TRBV20-1 and J is TRBJ1-2; possible D gene TRBD1, 5 bases. The V gene's germline CDR1 is DFQATT and CDR2 SNEGSKA (reference sequence). The V and J ends lost 1 base and 2 bases respectively, with 17 bases between them. The CDR3 is 16 amino acids.

This clonotype appeared a single time. CDR3 bases: TGTGCCAGCAGATATACGGACGGGGGGGACTATGGCTACACCTTC. It codes for CASRYTDGGDYGYTF. This chain joins TRBV12-3 or TRBV12-4 and TRBJ1-2; D may be TRBD1 (5 bases). The CDR3 sequence is 15 residues long. Between the trimmed V and J ends, which lost 6 bases and 3 bases, there was a span of 17 bases.

In its sample, this clonotype was seen a few times. The genes are TRBV28 and TRBJ1-1; weak D call: TRBD1 (5 bases). Germline CDR1 is MDHEN and CDR2 is SYDVKM. The CDR3 is 16 amino acids. Trimming took off 2 bases at V and 1 base at J, with 14 bases between the two ends. This CDR3 reads CASSLLYDRKNTEAFF. The CDR3 coding sequence is TGTGCCAGCAGTTTACTTTACGACAGAAAGAACACTGAAGCTTTCTTT.

This clonotype was detected a few times. The V gene is TRBV15, the J gene TRBJ1-6; 8 bases agree with TRBD1. The V and J ends lost 0 bases and 2 bases, in that order; junction bases with no gene match: 6. The CDR3 has 18 amino acids. CDR1 is LNHNV and CDR2 is YYDKDF in the germline V gene (reference sequence). For the CDR3, the DNA is TGTGCCACCAGCAGAGATGGGATGACAGGGGCCTATAATTCACCCCTCCACTTT. This gives the protein CATSRDGMTGAYNSPLHF.

This clonotype turned up a few times. The chain employs TRBV20-1 and TRBJ2-7; 9 bases agree with TRBD2. J lost 4 bases, V lost 5 bases, and 12 bases had no gene match. The germline CDR1 and CDR2 sequences are DFQATT and SNEGSKA (reference sequence). The CDR3 is 15 amino acids. CDR3 DNA sequence: TGCAGTGCTCCTGGGACTAGCCGACGGCCTTACGAGCAGTACTTC. As protein: CSAPGTSRRPYEQYF.

The table lists this clonotype with a few counts. The CDR3 here is CASSAYPGTSTDTQYF. The CDR3 coding sequence is TGTGCCAGCAGCGCCTACCCAGGGACTAGCACAGATACGCAGTATTTT. The chain carries TRBV9 and TRBJ2-3; D perhaps matches TRBD2 (6 bases). The CDR3 contains 16 residues. The ends were cut back, 3 bases at V and 0 bases at J, with 14 bases in the middle. CDR1 and CDR2 from the germline V gene are SGDLS and YYNGEE.

The chain has TRBV20-1 and TRBJ2-1, with 10 bases fitting TRBD2. Trimming took 3 bases from V and 5 from J; bases not matched to a gene: 7. CDR1 and CDR2 (germline): DFQATT, SNEGSKA (reference sequence). The CDR3 consists of 15 residues. CDR3 sequence: CSARLSGGGNNEQFF. The CDR3, as DNA: TGCAGTGCTAGGTTAAGCGGGGGGGGGAACAATGAGCAGTTCTTC.

Of note for this clonotype: This may come from a read error, since a much larger clone is one base off. This sequence joins TRBV27 and TRBJ2-5, with D tentatively TRBD1 or TRBD2 (5 bases each). V lost 5 bases and J 11 bases, leaving 21 bases between the germline ends. The V gene's germline CDR1 is MNHEY and CDR2 SMNVEV (reference sequence). This CDR3 is built from 14 residues. DNA of the CDR3: TGTGCCAGCAGTGGATCCACAGGTGAGGGTGAGCAGTACTTC. Its translation: CASSGSTGEGEQYF.

The table lists this clonotype with many counts. The gene calls are TRBV28 and TRBJ2-3; unclear D gene. V was shortened by 5 bases and J by 2 bases, with 11 bases between the two germline ends. The V gene's germline CDR1 is MDHEN and CDR2 SYDVKM. This CDR3 has 14 amino acids. Here the CDR3 reads CASSPRLFTDTQYF. The DNA of the CDR3 is TGTGCCAGCAGTCCCCGGTTATTCACAGATACGCAGTATTTT.

This chain uses TRBV27 with TRBJ2-2; D ambiguous. CDR3 size: 15 residues. Germline V gene data show CDR1 as MNHEY and CDR2 as SMNVEV (reference sequence). V lost 1 base and J lost 2, with 8 bases in between. The CDR3 bases are TGTGCCAGCAGTTTATACACCCTTAACACCGGGGAGCTGTTTTTT. Its protein is CASSLYTLNTGELFF.

The chain links TRBV20-1 to TRBJ2-3; 10 nucleotides align to TRBD2. CDR3 size: 14 residues. Germline CDR1 reads DFQATT; CDR2 reads SNEGSKA (reference sequence). The trim removed 3 bases at V and 6 bases at J, leaving 6 bases unmatched. For the CDR3, the DNA is TGCAGTGCTAGTCTAGCGGGGGCCGGGGATACGCAGTATTTT. Amino acid sequence: CSASLAGAGDTQYF.

This clonotype was found a few times. The chain couples TRBV5-1 to TRBJ2-7, with TRBD1 matching 9 bases. V lost 1 base to trimming and J lost 0 bases; unmatched junction nucleotides: 8. Germline V gene lookup returns CDR1 SGHRS and CDR2 YFSETQ. The CDR3 contains 17 residues. CDR3 nucleotide sequence: TGCGCCAGCAGCTTGAAGGGGACAGGGTTCATCTCCTACGAGCAGTACTTC. It is translated as CASSLKGTGFISYEQYF. The whole variable domain, filled in from reference TRBV5-1 and TRBJ2-7, reads KAGVTQTPRYLIKTRGQQVTLSCSPISGHRSVSWYQQTPGQGLQFLFEYFSETQRNKGNFPGRFSGRQFSNSRSEMNVSTLELGDSALYLCASSLKGTGFISYEQYFGPGTRLTVT.

V gene TRBV3-1 combines with J gene TRBJ2-3, with D tentatively TRBD1 or TRBD2 (6 bases each). With 4 bases removed from V and 7 bases from J, the gap between germline ends came to 15 bases. This CDR3 has 14 residues. Germline V gene lookup returns CDR1 LGHDT and CDR2 YNNKEL (reference sequence). As DNA, the CDR3 is TGTGCCAGCAGCCTGAGACAGGAGGGGAATACGCAGTATTTT. This sequence encodes CASSLRQEGNTQYF.

This rearrangement joins TRBV27 to TRBJ2-7; TRBD1 or TRBD2 may be the D gene (5 bases each). Per germline, CDR1 MNHEY and CDR2 SMNVEV (reference sequence). With 3 bases removed from V and 3 bases from J, the gap between germline ends came to 15 bases. This CDR3 is 15 amino acids long. CDR3 nucleotide sequence: TGTGCCAGCAGTTTCCGGGACGGGCTTAGCTACGAGCAGTACTTC. Protein sequence: CASSFRDGLSYEQYF.

The rearrangement uses TRBV6-6 and TRBJ1-2; TRBD1 aligns across 7 bases. CDR3 length equals 17 residues. CDR1 and CDR2 (germline): MNHNY, SVGAGI (reference sequence). The V and J ends lost 2 bases and 2 bases, in that order; junction bases with no gene match: 11. The CDR3 DNA follows: TGTGCCAGCAGTTACCCAATAAAGACAGGGTCCAACTATGGCTACACCTTC. It codes for CASSYPIKTGSNYGYTF.

Notes on this clonotype: A much more abundant neighbour one base away suggests this may be a read error. Since no conserved phenylalanine or tryptophan closes the CDR3, a read error is the likely cause. This chain uses TRBV13 with TRBJ1-2; 10 bases line up with TRBD1. V lost 5 bases, J lost 6 bases, and 9 bases stayed unmatched. This CDR3 contains 15 residues. The germline V gene encodes CDR1 PRHDT and CDR2 FYEKMQ (reference sequence). This CDR3 is CASSEGQGVMNGYTL. The CDR3 DNA is TGTGCCAGCAGCGAAGGACAGGGGGTAATGAATGGCTACACCCTC.

The rearrangement joins TRBV11-2 to TRBJ2-7; 7 bases line up with TRBD2. CDR1 is SGHAT, CDR2 FQNNGV, per germline. The CDR3 covers 17 residues. V dropped 0 bases and J dropped 0; count of bases not matched to a gene: 8. This chain's CDR3 is CASSLEGRGTSSYEQYF. CDR3 nucleotide sequence: TGTGCCAGCAGCTTAGAGGGGAGGGGTACTAGCTCCTACGAGCAGTACTTC.

The chain has TRBV4-1 and TRBJ2-1, with TRBD2 identical over 10 bases. The CDR3 loop spans 17 amino acids. Trimming removed 4 bases from V and 7 bases from J; junction bases left unmatched: 13. Germline-derived CDR1 and CDR2 are MGHRA and YSYEKL. CDR3 nucleotides: TGCGCCAGCAGCCTCCAGAGTGAGCGGGAGGGGGTGAATGAGCAGTTCTTC. Protein: CASSLQSEREGVNEQFF.

This clonotype has only a few counts. The chain joins TRBV12-3 or TRBV12-4 to TRBJ2-3; 7 bases agree with TRBD2. CDR3 length: 17 residues. The V gene end was trimmed by 7 bases and the J gene end by 2 bases; junction bases not matched to a gene: 15. This CDR3 is CASIVSGRGTYTDTQYF. Written as DNA, the CDR3 is TGTGCCAGCATCGTATCCGGGCGGGGGACCTACACAGATACGCAGTATTTT.

This clonotype showed up just a few times. This chain joins TRBV5-6 and TRBJ1-6, with unresolved D. The germline V gene encodes CDR1 SGHDT and CDR2 YYEEEE. CDR3 length equals 10 residues. V shed 6 bases and J shed 9 bases, with 4 bases lying between them. CDR3 bases: TGTGCCAGCACACCTTCACCCCTCCACTTT. Amino acid sequence: CASTPSPLHF.

This chain joins TRBV5-1 and TRBJ2-4; 8 bases are a match to TRBD1. V lost 4 bases and J lost 8; bases outside the gene matches: 8. CDR1 and CDR2 (germline): SGHRS, YFSETQ. This CDR3 is built from 14 residues. Written as DNA, the CDR3 is TGCGCCAGCAGCCCGGAGGACAGGGCAGACATTCAGTACTTC. Amino acid sequence: CASSPEDRADIQYF.

This clonotype was seen a few times. V usage is TRBV5-1 and J usage is TRBJ2-1; TRBD2 aligns across 8 bases. In germline, CDR1 is SGHRS, CDR2 YFSETQ. The V segment lost 5 bases and the J segment 1 base; nucleotides outside the gene matches: 5. The CDR3 is 15 amino acids. CDR3 coding DNA: TGCGCCAGCAGTAAGCGGGAGCTTTCCTACAATGAGCAGTTCTTC. It encodes CASSKRELSYNEQFF.

This clonotype turned up a few times. J is TRBJ1-2 and V is TRBV6-1; 10 bases match TRBD1. The CDR3 is 16 amino acids. The V segment lost 6 bases and the J segment 2 bases; nucleotides outside the gene matches: 9. Germline CDR1 is MNHNS and CDR2 is SASEGT. CDR3 sequence (DNA): TGTGCCAGCAGACAAAGGGGGACAGGGGCCAACTATGGCTACACCTTC. This sequence encodes CASRQRGTGANYGYTF.